This entry lists 2 T cell receptor beta chains sequenced from one sample in a study of blood T cell repertoires in COVID-19. Method: immunoSEQ multiplex PCR; TCRdb's copy keeps in-frame clones and lacks some. The sample includes over 120,000 clones, around 84% of them seen just once. The sequenced material came from peripheral blood. The receptors were sampled from a human donor in a cohort sampled during active COVID-19.

The chain combines TRBV19 with TRBJ1-5; D unclear. Germline CDR1 is LNHDA and CDR2 is SQIVND (reference sequence). V was trimmed by 5 bases and J by 3 bases, leaving 14 bases between them. The CDR3 consists of 15 residues. CDR3 sequence: CASSAAVDFNQPQHF. CDR3 coding DNA: TGTGCCAGTAGTGCGGCAGTGGACTTCAATCAGCCCCAGCATTTT.

V usage is TRBV14 and J usage is TRBJ2-4; the D gene is possibly TRBD2 (5 bases). CDR1 is SGHDN and CDR2 is FVKESK in the germline V gene. Trimming cost V 8 bases and J 0 bases, with 17 bases left between them. The length of the CDR3 is 16 residues. The CDR3: CASSGRKVRAKNIQYF. The CDR3 nucleotides are TGTGCCAGCTCTGGGAGAAAAGTTCGAGCCAAAAACATTCAGTACTTC.